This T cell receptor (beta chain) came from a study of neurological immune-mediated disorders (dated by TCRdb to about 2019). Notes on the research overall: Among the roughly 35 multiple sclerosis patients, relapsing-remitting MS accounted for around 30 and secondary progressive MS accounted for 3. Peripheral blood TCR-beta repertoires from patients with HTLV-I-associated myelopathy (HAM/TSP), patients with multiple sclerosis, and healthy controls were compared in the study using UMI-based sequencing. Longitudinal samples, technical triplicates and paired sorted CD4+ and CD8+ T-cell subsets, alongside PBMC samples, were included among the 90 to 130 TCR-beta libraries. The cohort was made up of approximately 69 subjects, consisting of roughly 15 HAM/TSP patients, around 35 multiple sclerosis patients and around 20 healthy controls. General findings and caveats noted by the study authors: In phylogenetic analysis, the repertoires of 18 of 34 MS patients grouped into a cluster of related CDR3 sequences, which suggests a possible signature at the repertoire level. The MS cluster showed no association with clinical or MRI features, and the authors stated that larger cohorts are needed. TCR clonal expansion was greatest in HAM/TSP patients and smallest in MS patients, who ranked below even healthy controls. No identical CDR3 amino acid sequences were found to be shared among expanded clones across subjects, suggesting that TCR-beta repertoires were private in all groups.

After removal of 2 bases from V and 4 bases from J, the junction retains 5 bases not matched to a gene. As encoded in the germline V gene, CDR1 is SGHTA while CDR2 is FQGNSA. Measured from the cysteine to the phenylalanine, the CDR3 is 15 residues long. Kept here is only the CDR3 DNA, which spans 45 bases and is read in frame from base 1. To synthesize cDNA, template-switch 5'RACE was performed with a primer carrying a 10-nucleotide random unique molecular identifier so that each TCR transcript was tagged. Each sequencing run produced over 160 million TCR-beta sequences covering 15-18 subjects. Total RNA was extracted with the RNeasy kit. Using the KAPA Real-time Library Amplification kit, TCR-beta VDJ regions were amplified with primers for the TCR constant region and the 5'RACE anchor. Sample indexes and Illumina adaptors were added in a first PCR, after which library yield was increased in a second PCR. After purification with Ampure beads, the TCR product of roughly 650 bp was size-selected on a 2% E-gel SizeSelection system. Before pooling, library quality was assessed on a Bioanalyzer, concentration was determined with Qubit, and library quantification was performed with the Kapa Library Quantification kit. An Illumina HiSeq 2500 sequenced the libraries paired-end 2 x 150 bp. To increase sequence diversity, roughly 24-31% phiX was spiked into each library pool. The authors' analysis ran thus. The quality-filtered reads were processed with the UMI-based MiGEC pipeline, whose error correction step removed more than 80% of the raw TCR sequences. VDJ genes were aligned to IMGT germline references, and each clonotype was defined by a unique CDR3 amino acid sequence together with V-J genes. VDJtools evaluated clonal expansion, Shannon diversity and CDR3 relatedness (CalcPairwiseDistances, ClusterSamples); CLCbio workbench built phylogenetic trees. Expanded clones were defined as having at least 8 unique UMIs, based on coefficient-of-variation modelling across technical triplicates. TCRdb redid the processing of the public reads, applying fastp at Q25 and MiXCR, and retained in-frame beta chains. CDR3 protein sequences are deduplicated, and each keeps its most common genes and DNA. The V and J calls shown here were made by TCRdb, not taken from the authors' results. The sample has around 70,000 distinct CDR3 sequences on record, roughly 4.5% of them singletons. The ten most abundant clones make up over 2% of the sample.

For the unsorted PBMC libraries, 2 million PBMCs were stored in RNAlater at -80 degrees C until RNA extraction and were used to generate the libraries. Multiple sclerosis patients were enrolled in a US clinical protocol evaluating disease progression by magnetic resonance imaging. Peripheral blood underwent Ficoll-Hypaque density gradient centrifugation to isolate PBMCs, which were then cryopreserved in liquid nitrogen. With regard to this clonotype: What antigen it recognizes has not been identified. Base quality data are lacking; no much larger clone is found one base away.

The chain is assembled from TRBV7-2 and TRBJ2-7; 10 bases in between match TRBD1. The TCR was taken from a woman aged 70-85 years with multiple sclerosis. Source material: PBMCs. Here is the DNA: TGTGCCAGCAGCTTAAAAGGACAGGGGGGTTACGAGCAGTACTTC. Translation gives CASSLKGQGGYEQYF.